This T cell receptor (beta chain) derives from a study of beta chain features in type 1 diabetes. General study results and limits: A moderate, significant TCRB CDR3 shortening appeared in type 1 diabetes across four CD4+ subsets. Researchers reported that naive, central memory and Treg TCRB repertoires appeared more similar in patients than in healthy donors.

Expressed TCRB transcripts were sequenced because the entire RNA isolate underwent reverse transcription. Assay used: immunoSEQ multiplex PCR; TCRdb lists only in-frame clones, some missing. Seen here are around 500,000 clones, around 10% observed once, and the top ten hold over 0.04%. Worth noting for this clone: The antigen is not known.

This CDR3 is built from 18 residues. Trimming took 2 bases from V and 0 from J; bases not matched to a gene: 10. Germline V CDR1 and CDR2: SEHNR, FQNEAQ (reference sequence). This TCR derives from a woman aged 18 to 35 in good health. This chain uses TRBV7-9 with TRBJ2-3; 8 positions match TRBD2. The sequenced material came from naive CD4+ T cells from blood. The CDR3 DNA sequence: TGTGCCAGCAGCTTAAGGGGCCGGGGGGGCCTCAGCACAGATACGCAGTATTTT. The encoded protein is CASSLRGRGGLSTDTQYF.